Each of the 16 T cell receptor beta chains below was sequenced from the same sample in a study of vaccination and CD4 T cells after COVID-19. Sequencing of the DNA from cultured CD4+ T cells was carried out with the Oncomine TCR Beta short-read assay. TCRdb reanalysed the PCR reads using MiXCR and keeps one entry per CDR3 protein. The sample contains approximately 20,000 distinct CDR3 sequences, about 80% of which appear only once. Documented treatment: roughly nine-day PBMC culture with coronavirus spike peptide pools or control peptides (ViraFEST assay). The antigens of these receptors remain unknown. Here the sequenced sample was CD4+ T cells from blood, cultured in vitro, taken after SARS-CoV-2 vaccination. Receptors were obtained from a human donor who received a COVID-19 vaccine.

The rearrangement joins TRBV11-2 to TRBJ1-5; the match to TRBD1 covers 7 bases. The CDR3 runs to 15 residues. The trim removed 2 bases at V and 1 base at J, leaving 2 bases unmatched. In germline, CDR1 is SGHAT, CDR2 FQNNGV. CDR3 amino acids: CASSLQGQSNQPQHF. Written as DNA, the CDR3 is TGTGCCAGCAGCTTACAGGGACAGAGCAATCAGCCCCAGCATTTT.

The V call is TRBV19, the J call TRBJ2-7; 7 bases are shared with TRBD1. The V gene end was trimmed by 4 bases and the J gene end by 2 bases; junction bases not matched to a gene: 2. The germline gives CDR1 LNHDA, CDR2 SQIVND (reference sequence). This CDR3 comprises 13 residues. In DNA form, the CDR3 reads TGTGCCAGTAGTAACAGGGGACCCTACGAGCAGTACTTC. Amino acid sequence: CASSNRGPYEQYF.

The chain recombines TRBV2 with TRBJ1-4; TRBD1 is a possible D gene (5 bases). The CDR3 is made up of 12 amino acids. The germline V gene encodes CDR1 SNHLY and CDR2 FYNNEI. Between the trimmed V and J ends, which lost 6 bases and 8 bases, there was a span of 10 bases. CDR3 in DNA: TGTGCCAGCAGCCCGAGGGGCGAAAAACTGTTTTTT. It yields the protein CASSPRGEKLFF.

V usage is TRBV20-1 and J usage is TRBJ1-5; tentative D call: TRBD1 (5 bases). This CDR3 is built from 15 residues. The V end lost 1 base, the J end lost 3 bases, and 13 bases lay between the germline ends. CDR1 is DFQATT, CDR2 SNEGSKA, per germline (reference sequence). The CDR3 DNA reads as TGCAGTGCTAGAGCGGAGGGGAACTTCAATCAGCCCCAGCATTTT. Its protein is CSARAEGNFNQPQHF.

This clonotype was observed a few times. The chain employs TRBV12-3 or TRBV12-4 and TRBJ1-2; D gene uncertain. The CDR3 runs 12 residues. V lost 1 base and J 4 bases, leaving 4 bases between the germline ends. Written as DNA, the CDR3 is TGTGCCAGCAGTTTAGGTATCTATGGCTACACCTTC. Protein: CASSLGIYGYTF.

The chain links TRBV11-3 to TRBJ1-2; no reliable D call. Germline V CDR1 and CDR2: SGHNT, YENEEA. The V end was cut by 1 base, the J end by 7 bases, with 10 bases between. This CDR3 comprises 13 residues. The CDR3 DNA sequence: TGTGCCAGCAGCTTAGTCATGGACGGTGGCTACACCTTC. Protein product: CASSLVMDGGYTF.

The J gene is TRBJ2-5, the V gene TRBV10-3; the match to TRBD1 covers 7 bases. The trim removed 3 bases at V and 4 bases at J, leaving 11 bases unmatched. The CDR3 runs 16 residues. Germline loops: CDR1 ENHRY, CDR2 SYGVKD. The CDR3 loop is CAISELGQEVGETQYF. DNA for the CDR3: TGTGCCATCAGTGAACTCGGACAGGAGGTGGGAGAGACCCAGTACTTC.

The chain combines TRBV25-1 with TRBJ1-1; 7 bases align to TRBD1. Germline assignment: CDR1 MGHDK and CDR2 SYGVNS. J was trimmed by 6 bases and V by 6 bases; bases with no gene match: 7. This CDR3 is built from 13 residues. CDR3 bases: TGTGCCAGCAGAAACAGGGGTTTATCTGAAGCTTTCTTT. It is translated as CASRNRGLSEAFF.

CDR3 DNA sequence: TGTGCCAGTAGTATTAGGCGAGGGGACACTGAAGCTTTCTTT. It codes for CASSIRRGDTEAFF. The chain joins TRBV19 to TRBJ1-1, with D perhaps TRBD1 (5 bases). V lost 3 bases, J lost 3 bases, and 11 bases lay in between. Germline-derived CDR1 and CDR2 are LNHDA and SQIVND (reference sequence). There are 14 residues in the CDR3. The whole variable domain, remainder taken from reference TRBV19 and TRBJ1-1, is DGGITQSPKYLFRKEGQNVTLSCEQNLNHDAMYWYRQDPGQGLRLIYYSQIVNDFQKGDIAEGYSVSREKKESFPLTVTSAQKNPTAFYLCASSIRRGDTEAFFGQGTRLTVV.

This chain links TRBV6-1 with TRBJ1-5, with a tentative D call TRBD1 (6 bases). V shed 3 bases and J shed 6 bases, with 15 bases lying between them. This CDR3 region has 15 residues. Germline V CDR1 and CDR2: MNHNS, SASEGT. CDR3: CASSDYHWGAQPQHF. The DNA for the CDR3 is TGTGCCAGCAGTGATTACCATTGGGGGGCTCAGCCCCAGCATTTT.

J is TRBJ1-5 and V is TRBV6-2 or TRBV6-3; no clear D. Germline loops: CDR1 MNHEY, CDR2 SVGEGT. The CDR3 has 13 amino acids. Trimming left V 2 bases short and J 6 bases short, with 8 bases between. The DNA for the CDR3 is TGTGCCAGCAGTTACGCGCGGGGTCAGCCCCAGCATTTT. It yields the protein CASSYARGQPQHF.

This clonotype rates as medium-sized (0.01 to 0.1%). The DNA of the CDR3 is TGCAGTGCTACCCCAGACAGGGGCAGCTCCTACGAGCAGTACTTC. The encoded protein is CSATPDRGSSYEQYF. The V gene is TRBV20-1, the J gene TRBJ2-7; TRBD1 agrees at 8 bases. The CDR3 has 15 residues. The V gene end was trimmed by 4 bases and the J gene end by 0 bases; junction bases not matched to a gene: 8. The germline CDR1 and CDR2 sequences are DFQATT and SNEGSKA (reference sequence).

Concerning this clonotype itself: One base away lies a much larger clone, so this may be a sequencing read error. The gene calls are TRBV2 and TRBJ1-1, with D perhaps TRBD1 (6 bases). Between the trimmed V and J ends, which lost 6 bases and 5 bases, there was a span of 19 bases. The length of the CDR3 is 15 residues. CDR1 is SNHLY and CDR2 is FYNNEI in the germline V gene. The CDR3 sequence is CASRGGRIMRTEAFF. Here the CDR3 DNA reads TGTGCCAGCAGAGGGGGACGGATTATGCGTACTGAAGCTTTCTTT.

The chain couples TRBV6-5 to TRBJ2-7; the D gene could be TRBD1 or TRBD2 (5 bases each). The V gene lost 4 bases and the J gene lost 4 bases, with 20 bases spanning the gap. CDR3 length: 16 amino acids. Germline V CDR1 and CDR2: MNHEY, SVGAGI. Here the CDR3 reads CASSFSRDRLFYEQYF. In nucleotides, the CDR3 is TGTGCCAGCAGTTTTAGCCGGGACCGCCTTTTTTACGAGCAGTACTTC.

In nucleotides, the CDR3 is TGCAGTGCTAGAGAACCGGGCGGGGCCGACCTCGCTGAAGCTTTCTTT. It encodes CSAREPGGADLAEAFF. V usage is TRBV20-1 and J usage is TRBJ1-1; tentative D call: TRBD1 (5 bases). Germline values: CDR1 DFQATT, CDR2 SNEGSKA (reference sequence). The CDR3 extends over 16 amino acids. The V gene lost 0 bases and the J gene lost 6 bases, with 20 bases spanning the gap.

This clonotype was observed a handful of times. The CDR3 spells CASSLGQGRAFF. The CDR3 nucleotides read TGTGCCAGCAGTTTAGGGCAGGGGAGGGCTTTCTTT. The J gene is TRBJ1-1, the V gene TRBV12-3 or TRBV12-4; D is possibly TRBD1 (6 bases). The CDR3 runs 12 residues. V was pared by 1 base and J by 11 bases, with 11 bases between.